This T cell receptor (beta chain) emerged from a study of memory CD8 T cells in hepatitis C reinfection. TCRdb's table, derived via immunoSEQ multiplex PCR, lists solely in-frame clones and lacks some. This table holds 6,000 or so clones, 75% to 90% found once. Stated time point: pre-reinfection, 55 to 20 weeks before reinfection detection. Sorted cells were sequenced directly ex vivo without any in vitro expansion. The receptor comes from a man aged 50 or older with hepatitis C virus infection. Input material: naive CD8+ T cells sorted from blood.

This CDR3 reads CASSLATGGAGYEQYF. Written as DNA, the CDR3 is TGTGCCAGCAGCTTAGCTACGGGGGGCGCGGGCTACGAGCAGTACTTC. The V call is TRBV7-2, the J call TRBJ2-7; possibly TRBD2 for D (7 bases). V shed 0 bases and J shed 3 bases, with 15 bases lying between them. The length of the CDR3 is 16 residues. Germline V gives CDR1 SGHTA, CDR2 FQGNSA.